This T cell receptor (beta chain) appears in the sequencing data of a study of T-cell reconstitution after alpha-beta-depleted transplantation in children. A library of TCRbeta sequences, prepared with unique molecular identifiers, was generated. One entry per CDR3 protein, called by TCRdb with MiXCR from the PCR reads. The sample yields some 200,000 distinct CDR3 sequences, 6% to 7% seen once. The germline V gene encodes CDR1 DFQATT and CDR2 SNEGSKA (reference sequence). V lost 5 bases to trimming and J lost 1 base, with 11 bases between them. The CDR3 runs 13 residues. This clonotype has ten or more counts.

The specimen comprised PBMCs from the stem cell graft donor, sampled from the stem cell graft. This clonotype originated in a human donor who donated a stem cell graft to a child with Wiskott-Aldrich syndrome. This chain connects TRBV20-1 to TRBJ1-1; D is ambiguous. The chain's CDR3 is CSASEHSNTEAFF. Written as DNA, the CDR3 is TGCAGTGCTTCGGAGCATTCGAACACTGAAGCTTTCTTT.